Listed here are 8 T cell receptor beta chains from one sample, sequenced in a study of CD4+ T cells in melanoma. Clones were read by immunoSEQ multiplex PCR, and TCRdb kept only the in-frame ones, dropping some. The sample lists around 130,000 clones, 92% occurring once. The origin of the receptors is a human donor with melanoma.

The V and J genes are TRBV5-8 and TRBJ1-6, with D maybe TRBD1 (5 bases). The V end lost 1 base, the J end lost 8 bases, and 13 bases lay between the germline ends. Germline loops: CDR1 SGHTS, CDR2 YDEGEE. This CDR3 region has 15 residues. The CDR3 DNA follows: TGTGCCAGCAGCTTGCGCCTTGGGGGGGATTCACCCCTCCACTTT. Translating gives CASSLRLGGDSPLHF. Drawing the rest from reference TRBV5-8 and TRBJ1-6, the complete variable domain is EAGVTQSPTHLIKTRGQQATLRCSPISGHTSVYWYQQALGLGLQFLLWYDEGEERNRGNFPPRFSGRQFPNYSSELNVNALELEDSALYLCASSLRLGGDSPLHFGNGTRLTVT.

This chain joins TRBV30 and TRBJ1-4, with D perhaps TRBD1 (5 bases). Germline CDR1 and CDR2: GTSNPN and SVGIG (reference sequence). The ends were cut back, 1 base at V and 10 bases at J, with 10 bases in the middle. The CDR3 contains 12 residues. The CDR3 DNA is TGTGCCTGGAGTGCCCGGGGGGGAAAACTGTTTTTT. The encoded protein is CAWSARGGKLFF.

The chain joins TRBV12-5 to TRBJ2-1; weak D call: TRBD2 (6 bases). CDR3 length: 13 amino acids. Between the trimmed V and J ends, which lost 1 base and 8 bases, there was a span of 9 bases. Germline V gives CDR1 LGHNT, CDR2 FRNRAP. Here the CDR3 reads CASGLAGVDEQFF. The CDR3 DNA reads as TGTGCTAGTGGTTTGGCGGGGGTCGATGAGCAGTTCTTC.

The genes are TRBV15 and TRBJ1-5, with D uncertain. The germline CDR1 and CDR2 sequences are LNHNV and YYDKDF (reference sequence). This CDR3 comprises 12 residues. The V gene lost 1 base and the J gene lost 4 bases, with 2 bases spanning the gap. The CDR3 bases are TGTGCCACCAGCAGAGCTAATCAGCCCCAGCATTTT. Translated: CATSRANQPQHF.

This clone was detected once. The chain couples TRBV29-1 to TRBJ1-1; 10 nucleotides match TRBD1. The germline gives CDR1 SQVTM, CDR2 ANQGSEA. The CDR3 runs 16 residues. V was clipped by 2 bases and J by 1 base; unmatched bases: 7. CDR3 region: CSVERARTGGNTEAFF. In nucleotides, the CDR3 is TGCAGCGTTGAAAGGGCAAGGACAGGGGGGAACACTGAAGCTTTCTTT.

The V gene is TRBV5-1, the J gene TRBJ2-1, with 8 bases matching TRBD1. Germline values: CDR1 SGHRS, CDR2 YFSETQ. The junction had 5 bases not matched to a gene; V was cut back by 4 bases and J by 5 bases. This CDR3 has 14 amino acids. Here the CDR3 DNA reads TGCGCCAGCAGCCGGACAGGGAGAGACAATGAGCAGTTCTTC. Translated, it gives CASSRTGRDNEQFF.

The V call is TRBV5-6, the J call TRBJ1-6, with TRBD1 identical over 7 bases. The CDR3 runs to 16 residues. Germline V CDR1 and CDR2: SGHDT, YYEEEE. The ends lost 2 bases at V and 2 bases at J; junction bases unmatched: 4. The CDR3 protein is CASSLQGTPYNSPLHF. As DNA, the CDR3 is TGTGCCAGCAGCTTACAGGGGACGCCCTATAATTCACCCCTCCACTTT.

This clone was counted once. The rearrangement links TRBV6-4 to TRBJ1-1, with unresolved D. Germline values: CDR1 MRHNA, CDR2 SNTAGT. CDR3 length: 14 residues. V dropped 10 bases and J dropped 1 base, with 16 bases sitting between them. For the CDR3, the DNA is TGTGCCACCAAACGTCGGGCAGAGAACACTGAAGCTTTCTTT. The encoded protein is CATKRRAENTEAFF.